This T cell receptor beta chain was sequenced in a study of T-cell memory formation after mild COVID-19. Study findings and constraints: Memory cells collected pre-infection included some clones that later responded, suggesting cross-reactive memory joined.

Comment on this clonotype: Its antigen remains unknown.

TCRdb reanalysed the 5' RACE reads using MiXCR and keeps one entry per CDR3 protein. The table shows 120,000 or so distinct CDR3 sequences, with roughly 6.2% occurring only once. The source material was PBMCs or a T cell subset sorted from them (not recorded which). This TCR came from an adult woman who had mild COVID-19 (a few samples of this study predate the infection). Cell type and time point are not known.

For the CDR3, the DNA is TGTGCCAGCTCACCGGGGGGAAGTGGTACGCAGTATTTT. Residues: CASSPGGSGTQYF. The chain employs TRBV18 and TRBJ2-3; D is possibly TRBD2 (6 bases). Germline CDR1 reads KGHSH; CDR2 reads LQKENI. V was cut by 3 bases and J by 8 bases, with 12 bases left in between. The CDR3 sequence is 13 residues long.